Each of the 20 T cell receptor beta chains below was sequenced from the same sample in a study of cytomegalovirus exposure and HLA in healthy donors. In the PCR, 60 Vbeta and 13 Jbeta primers were used. Data came from immunoSEQ multiplex PCR; TCRdb stores just in-frame clones and leaves some out. The repertoire table contains 30,000 to 40,000 clones. Material for sequencing was PBMCs. These TCRs come from a middle-aged woman in good health and CMV-seropositive.

The chain couples TRBV5-1 to TRBJ1-1; weak D call: TRBD1 (6 bases). Germline values: CDR1 SGHRS, CDR2 YFSETQ. This CDR3 comprises 16 residues. Trimming stripped 2 bases from V and 0 bases from J, with 14 bases between. CDR3 in amino acids: CASSFSKTGMNTEAFF. The CDR3 DNA sequence: TGCGCCAGCAGCTTCTCTAAGACAGGTATGAACACTGAAGCTTTCTTT.

Of note for this clone: As the CDR3 is not closed by the conserved phenylalanine or tryptophan, this likely results from a read error. It is unclear where the CDR3 begins or ends on the DNA, so no DNA is shown, and the CDR3 is as TCRdb lists it. This chain links TRBV18 with TRBJ2-7; TRBD2, the D gene given by the table, was not confirmed from the DNA. The CDR3 sequence runs 13 residues, both termini included. Looked up from germline, CDR1 is KGHSH and CDR2 is LQKENI. The CDR3 reads CASSQERGDPGYL.

This clone registers medium-sized by frequency. The chain recombines TRBV5-1 with TRBJ1-4; TRBD1 is a possible D gene (6 bases). Trimming pared 0 bases from V and 4 bases from J, leaving 10 bases between. This CDR3 has 15 residues. The germline CDR1 and CDR2 sequences are SGHRS and YFSETQ. DNA of the CDR3: TGCGCCAGCAGCTTGGAGGGGGACAATAATGAAAAACTGTTTTTT. Translating gives CASSLEGDNNEKLFF.

The chain has TRBV11-2 and TRBJ2-7; TRBD1 is a possible D gene (5 bases). V was clipped by 5 bases and J by 3 bases, with 14 bases between them. This CDR3 is built from 14 residues. Germline V gives CDR1 SGHAT, CDR2 FQNNGV. CDR3 loop: CASSPVSRGYEQYF. CDR3 bases: TGTGCCAGCAGCCCGGTCAGTAGGGGCTACGAGCAGTACTTC.

V usage is TRBV7-2 and J usage is TRBJ2-7, with TRBD1 identical over 7 bases. Germline CDR1 is SGHTA and CDR2 is FQGNSA. The CDR3 totals 13 residues. J gave up 6 bases and V 4 bases, and 6 bases lay outside the gene matches. The chain's CDR3 is CASSSNRGGEQYF. The CDR3 bases are TGTGCCAGCAGCTCAAACAGGGGCGGCGAGCAGTACTTC. Complete variable domain (other parts from reference TRBV7-2 and TRBJ2-7): GAGVSQSPSNKVTEKGKDVELRCDPISGHTALYWYRQSLGQGLEFLIYFQGNSAPDKSGLPSDRFSAERTGGSVSTLTIQRTQQEDSAVYLCASSSNRGGEQYFGPGTRLTVT.

The chain has TRBV10-1 and TRBJ1-2; no clear D. The CDR3 is made up of 13 amino acids. CDR1 is WNHNN and CDR2 is SYGVQD in the germline V gene (reference sequence). Trimming took off 8 bases at V and 2 bases at J, with 12 bases between the two ends. The CDR3 region is CASHPLGNYGYTF. For the CDR3, the DNA is TGCGCCAGCCATCCCCTCGGGAACTATGGCTACACCTTC.

The J gene is TRBJ1-4, the V gene TRBV11-2, with TRBD1 matching 7 bases. CDR3 length: 14 amino acids. CDR1 and CDR2 (germline): SGHAT, FQNNGV. Losses at the gene ends were 5 bases for V and 4 bases for J; bases not matched to a gene: 4. The CDR3 sequence is CASSRDRVNEKLFF. Written as DNA, the CDR3 is TGTGCCAGCAGCAGAGACAGGGTTAATGAAAAACTGTTTTTT. Full variable domain (outside the CDR3, taken from reference TRBV11-2 and TRBJ1-4): EAGVAQSPRYKIIEKRQSVAFWCNPISGHATLYWYQQILGQGPKLLIQFQNNGVVDDSQLPKDRFSAERLKGVDSTLKIQPAKLEDSAVYLCASSRDRVNEKLFFGSGTQLSVL.

This chain links TRBV30 with TRBJ2-1; TRBD1 is a possible D gene (5 bases). Germline-derived CDR1 and CDR2 are GTSNPN and SVGIG (reference sequence). The ends were cut back, 3 bases at V and 1 base at J, with 10 bases in the middle. The CDR3 sequence is 14 residues long. The DNA of the CDR3 is TGTGCCTGGAGGGGCGGACAATCCTACAATGAGCAGTTCTTC. Translating it yields CAWRGGQSYNEQFF.

This rearrangement joins TRBV14 to TRBJ1-1; unclear D gene. Germline values: CDR1 SGHDN, CDR2 FVKESK. CDR3 size: 14 residues. V was trimmed by 4 bases and J by 4 bases, leaving 13 bases between them. The CDR3 loop is CASSPLVEATEAFF. The CDR3 nucleotides read TGTGCCAGCAGCCCCTTGGTTGAGGCCACTGAAGCTTTCTTT.

The chain uses TRBV5-1 and TRBJ1-2; 11 bases line up with TRBD1. The CDR3 contains 15 residues. V shed 6 bases and J 5 bases; nucleotides not matched to a gene: 9. CDR1 SGHRS and CDR2 YFSETQ come from the germline V gene. CDR3 DNA: TGCGCCAGCACTCCCCTGGGACAGGGGGTTTATGGCTACACCTTC. This gives the protein CASTPLGQGVYGYTF.

The rearrangement uses TRBV18 and TRBJ2-1; possible D gene TRBD2, 5 bases. Germline CDR1 KGHSH, CDR2 LQKENI. The CDR3 has 17 amino acids. V was clipped by 4 bases and J by 0 bases, with 16 bases between them. CDR3 protein: CASSRSPSGSSYNEQFF. The CDR3 coding sequence is TGTGCCAGCTCACGATCCCCCAGCGGCAGCTCCTACAATGAGCAGTTCTTC.

This chain uses TRBV29-1 with TRBJ1-1; tentative D call: TRBD1 (5 bases). Trimming removed 3 bases at V and 3 bases at J, with 14 bases between. CDR3 length: 14 residues. Germline-derived CDR1 and CDR2 are SQVTM and ANQGSEA. The CDR3 sequence is CSVDRGLSDTEAFF. The CDR3 coding sequence is TGCAGCGTTGATCGGGGGTTGAGCGACACTGAAGCTTTCTTT.

This chain connects TRBV27 to TRBJ2-7, with 8 positions matching TRBD1. The germline gives CDR1 MNHEY, CDR2 SMNVEV (reference sequence). The CDR3 spans 14 residues. V gave up 3 bases and J gave up 4 bases; unmatched junction bases: 5. The CDR3 region is CASSFGTGLYEQYF. The DNA for the CDR3 is TGTGCCAGCAGTTTCGGGACAGGCCTTTACGAGCAGTACTTC.

For the CDR3, the DNA is TGTGCCAGCAGTCCGACTGGGGGCGCGGGTCAGCCCCAGCATTTT. This encodes CASSPTGGAGQPQHF. This chain connects TRBV28 to TRBJ1-5, with D maybe TRBD1 (6 bases). V was pared by 5 bases and J by 6 bases, with 17 bases between. CDR1 and CDR2 from the germline V gene are MDHEN and SYDVKM. The CDR3 sequence is 15 residues long.

The chain combines TRBV5-1 with TRBJ2-7; TRBD2 matches 16 bases. The trim removed 2 bases at V and 0 bases at J, leaving 5 bases unmatched. Germline CDR1 SGHRS, CDR2 YFSETQ. The CDR3 length is 18 residues. In nucleotides, the CDR3 is TGCGCCAGCAGCTTCACCGGGACTAGCGGGAGGGTCTCCTACGAGCAGTACTTC. Amino acids: CASSFTGTSGRVSYEQYF.

The chain uses TRBV6-5 and TRBJ1-2, with 8 bases identical to TRBD1. Unmatched junction bases numbered 6, after V lost 5 bases and J lost 4 bases. The CDR3 loop spans 14 amino acids. Germline assignment: CDR1 MNHEY and CDR2 SVGAGI. The CDR3 DNA follows: TGTGCCAGCAGTCCGGACAGGGATGGCTATGGCTACACCTTC. It specifies CASSPDRDGYGYTF.

Here the CDR3 reads CASSFPTGPNQPQHF. The CDR3 region has the DNA TGTGCCAGCAGTTTCCCGACAGGGCCCAATCAGCCCCAGCATTTT. The chain has TRBV28 and TRBJ1-5; 7 bases align to TRBD1. J lost 3 bases, V lost 3 bases, and 5 bases had no gene match. Germline assignment: CDR1 MDHEN and CDR2 SYDVKM. The CDR3 contains 15 residues.

The chain couples TRBV4-1 to TRBJ1-5; TRBD1 agrees at 7 bases. Trimming removed 0 bases from V and 5 bases from J; junction bases left unmatched: 4. Per germline, CDR1 MGHRA and CDR2 YSYEKL. The CDR3 totals 15 residues. The CDR3 coding sequence is TGCGCCAGCAGCCAAGATAACAGGGGTGATCAGCCCCAGCATTTT. It translates to CASSQDNRGDQPQHF.

The V gene is TRBV4-1, the J gene TRBJ1-1; 7 bases match TRBD1. V trimming: 4 bases; J trimming: 1 base; junction bases outside the gene matches: 6. Germline V gives CDR1 MGHRA, CDR2 YSYEKL. CDR3 length: 15 amino acids. The CDR3 is CASSPGDRENTEAFF. Written as DNA, the CDR3 is TGCGCCAGCAGCCCGGGGGACAGAGAGAACACTGAAGCTTTCTTT.

This sequence joins TRBV2 and TRBJ1-2; TRBD1 matches at 10 bases. The CDR3 runs to 17 residues. Losses at the gene ends were 3 bases for V and 3 bases for J; bases not matched to a gene: 10. Germline CDR1 and CDR2: SNHLY and FYNNEI. The CDR3 nucleotides read TGTGCCAGCAGTGACGAAGCCGGGACAGGGGAACACTATGGCTACACCTTC. It yields the protein CASSDEAGTGEHYGYTF.